This T cell receptor beta chain is drawn from a study of a mutant IDH1 vaccine in newly diagnosed glioma. About the research overall: Either 4-6 weeks after radiotherapy alone or alongside temozolomide, vaccination was begun. Findings and limits, study-wide: Immune responses induced by vaccination arose in 90% to 95% of the patients.

Worth noting for this clone: The antigen remains unidentified.

The protocol was immunoSEQ multiplex PCR, while the TCRdb copy is restricted to in-frame clones and leaves out a portion. The repertoire holds about 32,000 clones, 60% to 80% seen once, with about 25% in the top ten. Stated time point: week 11, during vaccination. Doses consisted of 300 ug of mutant IDH1 20-mer peptide each, paired with topical imiquimod. Every donor had a new WHO grade 3 or 4 astrocytoma that was IDH1-mutant, with loss of nuclear ATRX. This CDR3 is 15 amino acids long. Germline V gene data show CDR1 as SGHDT and CDR2 as YYEEEE. V shed 3 bases, J shed 2 bases, and the junction held 4 bases outside the gene matches.

The material was PBMCs, obtained from a glioma patient whose treatment included an IDH1 peptide vaccine. The source is a man aged 30 to 39 with glioma. The J gene is TRBJ2-5, the V gene TRBV5-6; 10 bases are a match to TRBD2. CDR3 coding DNA: TGTGCCAGCAGCTGGGGGACTAGCGAGCAAGAGACCCAGTACTTC. This codes for CASSWGTSEQETQYF.